The 24 T cell receptor beta chains below were found in one sample sequenced in a study of Graves' ophthalmopathy and Graves' hyperthyroidism. Amplifying from RNA transcripts, the study obtained TCR beta CDR3 regions. Scientists carried out first-round RT-PCR using HTBI primers and then a second-round multiplex PCR. TCRdb called the multiplex PCR reads again in MiXCR, with one record for every CDR3 protein. Counted here are about 620,000 distinct CDR3 sequences, around a fifth occurring once; the ten biggest clones make up roughly 6.9%. The specimen sequenced was peripheral blood. The receptor set was obtained from a woman under 30 with stable Graves' hyperthyroidism. Some clones in this sample may be carry-over from other donors' samples.

The sample holds many counts of this clonotype. V usage is TRBV6-5 and J usage is TRBJ1-2, with a tentative D call TRBD1 (6 bases). V was cut by 0 bases and J by 4 bases, with 15 bases left in between. Germline V gene data show CDR1 as MNHEY and CDR2 as SVGAGI. This CDR3 is built from 16 residues. CDR3 region: CASSYSGATASYGYTF. Written as DNA, the CDR3 is TGTGCCAGCAGTTACTCGGGGGCGACAGCGAGCTATGGCTACACCTTC.

This clonotype was counted ten times or more. The chain combines TRBV7-2 with TRBJ1-5, with a tentative D call TRBD1 (6 bases). Germline-derived CDR1 and CDR2 are SGHTA and FQGNSA. This CDR3 is 17 amino acids long. The V gene lost 4 bases and the J gene lost 0 bases, with 16 bases spanning the gap. As DNA, the CDR3 is TGTGCCAGCAGCTCACCTGGGGGCAGGAGTAGCAATCAGCCCCAGCATTTT. It codes for CASSSPGGRSSNQPQHF.

This clonotype was seen repeatedly, ten times or more. The rearrangement links TRBV4-1 to TRBJ1-2, with D unclear. The V gene's germline CDR1 is MGHRA and CDR2 YSYEKL. V was pared by 2 bases and J by 2 bases, with 9 bases between. This CDR3 is 14 amino acids long. CDR3 loop: CASSQPGSNYGYTF. CDR3 nucleotides: TGCGCCAGCAGCCAACCGGGTTCAAACTATGGCTACACCTTC.

In its sample, this clonotype was seen a few times. This chain uses TRBV6-1 with TRBJ1-5, with D uncertain. The germline CDR1 and CDR2 sequences are MNHNS and SASEGT. There are 16 residues in the CDR3. V was clipped by 7 bases and J by 5 bases, with 21 bases between them. As DNA, the CDR3 is TGTGCCAGCACCCCAGGTGGCAGTCGATGGTATCAGCCCCAGCATTTT. Protein sequence: CASTPGGSRWYQPQHF.

This clonotype was seen at least ten times. J is TRBJ1-6 and V is TRBV7-9; no clear D. The CDR3 runs 13 residues. Germline V CDR1 and CDR2: SEHNR, FQNEAQ (reference sequence). V lost 2 bases and J lost 10, with 9 bases in between. CDR3 coding DNA: TGTGCCAGCAGCTTACGGGAAGGCTCACCCCTCCACTTT. Its translation: CASSLREGSPLHF.

Concerning this clonotype itself: This may come from a read error, since a much larger clone is one base off. The gene calls are TRBV24-1 and TRBJ2-2, with D possibly TRBD2 on 5 matching bases. The germline CDR1 and CDR2 sequences are KGHDR and SFDVKD. CDR3 length: 16 residues. DNA of the CDR3: TGTGCCACCAGCCTCCCAGGAACACCTATCACCGGGGAGCTGTTGTTT. Its translation: CATSLPGTPITGELLF.

The sample holds many counts of this clonotype. The chain links TRBV7-2 to TRBJ1-5; 7 positions match TRBD1. The CDR3 sequence is 14 residues long. V was pared by 5 bases and J by 3 bases, with 4 bases of the junction left unmatched. Germline CDR1 and CDR2: SGHTA and FQGNSA. The CDR3 loop reads CASSPQGPNQPQHF. Written as DNA, the CDR3 is TGTGCCAGCAGCCCACAGGGGCCCAATCAGCCCCAGCATTTT.

This clonotype was seen ten or more times. The V and J genes are TRBV3-1 and TRBJ1-5; D is unclear. The CDR3 has 14 residues. Deletions cut 1 base from V and 4 bases from J, with 8 bases between. The germline V gene has CDR1 LGHDT and CDR2 YNNKEL (reference sequence). The CDR3 DNA reads TGTGCCAGCAGCCAAGGTCAGCAGAATCAGCCCCAGCATTTT. As protein: CASSQGQQNQPQHF.

About this clonotype itself: A much larger clone is a single base away; this may be a read error. The chain recombines TRBV28 with TRBJ1-1; TRBD1 agrees at 8 bases. The CDR3 has 13 amino acids. Losses at the gene ends were 6 bases for V and 4 bases for J; bases not matched to a gene: 4. Germline V gene sequence: CDR1 MDHEN, CDR2 SYDVKM. DNA for the CDR3: TGTGCCAGCAGGACAGGGGAACCCACTGAAGCTTTCTTT. This codes for CASRTGEPTEAFF.

Many counts were recorded for this clonotype. The V gene is TRBV4-1, the J gene TRBJ2-4; the D is unclear. Germline loops: CDR1 MGHRA, CDR2 YSYEKL. This CDR3 region has 16 residues. V was cut by 3 bases and J by 0 bases, with 12 bases left in between. CDR3 in amino acids: CASSHPSTVAKNIQYF. CDR3 bases: TGCGCCAGCAGCCATCCCTCGACGGTAGCCAAAAACATTCAGTACTTC.

In this sample, this clonotype turned up many times. V usage is TRBV6-5 and J usage is TRBJ1-1, with D possibly TRBD1 on 6 matching bases. Trimming took 6 bases from V and 7 from J, leaving 15 bases between them. Germline V gives CDR1 MNHEY, CDR2 SVGAGI. The CDR3 has 13 residues. Written as DNA, the CDR3 is TGTGCCAGCAGCCCGGTGAGGGGGTTTGAAGCTTTCTTT. This codes for CASSPVRGFEAFF.

This clonotype occurred once. V and J are TRBV30 and TRBJ1-5, with 7 bases aligning to TRBD1. The CDR3 loop spans 19 amino acids. Germline trimming cut 3 bases from V and 0 bases from J; bases unmatched to any gene: 17. Per the germline V gene, CDR1 is GTSNPN and CDR2 is SVGIG (reference sequence). The CDR3: CAWRPYGTVNTYSNQPQHF. CDR3 DNA sequence: TGTGCCTGGAGGCCTTACGGGACAGTGAATACCTATAGCAATCAGCCCCAGCATTTT.

This chain uses TRBV7-2 with TRBJ2-7; D is unclear. V dropped 5 bases and J dropped 6 bases, with 11 bases sitting between them. Germline CDR1 reads SGHTA; CDR2 reads FQGNSA. The length of the CDR3 is 12 residues. This CDR3 reads CASSRAAGEQYF. The CDR3 DNA reads as TGTGCCAGCAGCCGAGCTGCAGGCGAGCAGTACTTC.

This clonotype was counted at least ten times. V usage is TRBV12-5 and J usage is TRBJ1-1; D is unresolved. The CDR3 length is 16 residues. Trimming removed 3 bases at V and 4 bases at J, with 18 bases between. The germline V gene encodes CDR1 LGHNT and CDR2 FRNRAP. The CDR3 DNA is TGTGCTAGTGGTTTCCTCACCCAGCGGGTCGGCACTGAAGCTTTCTTT. Protein: CASGFLTQRVGTEAFF.

The rearrangement joins TRBV2 to TRBJ2-5; the D gene is possibly TRBD2 (7 bases). Germline V gene sequence: CDR1 SNHLY, CDR2 FYNNEI. Trimming stripped 6 bases from V and 1 base from J, with 27 bases between. This CDR3 contains 19 residues. The CDR3 spells CASRFTIYHQGGGQETQYF. For the CDR3, the DNA is TGTGCCAGCAGATTCACCATTTATCACCAAGGGGGGGGCCAAGAGACCCAGTACTTC.

This clonotype was detected once. The chain couples TRBV6-1 to TRBJ2-7; TRBD1 agrees at 8 bases. Unmatched junction bases numbered 3, after V lost 4 bases and J lost 7 bases. CDR3 length: 12 amino acids. The germline gives CDR1 MNHNS, CDR2 SASEGT. The CDR3 here is CASSGNRGEQYF. The CDR3 nucleotides are TGTGCCAGCAGTGGAAACAGGGGGGAGCAGTACTTC.

In this sample, this clonotype turned up many times. The V gene is TRBV12-3 or TRBV12-4, the J gene TRBJ2-5, with TRBD2 identical over 12 bases. The CDR3 contains 18 residues. Trimming removed 2 bases from V and 1 base from J; junction bases left unmatched: 8. DNA of the CDR3: TGTGCCAGCAGTTTAAGAGGTGGACTAGCGGGGACCCAAGAGACCCAGTACTTC. This gives the protein CASSLRGGLAGTQETQYF.

In the case of this clonotype: A much larger clonotype is one base distant, so this may be a read error. Since no conserved phenylalanine or tryptophan closes the CDR3, a read error is the likely cause. This chain links TRBV29-1 with TRBJ1-1, with D tentatively TRBD1 (5 bases). Per germline, CDR1 SQVTM and CDR2 ANQGSEA. The CDR3 extends over 12 amino acids. The germline V and J ends were trimmed by 3 bases and 4 bases, with 9 bases remaining between them. The CDR3, as DNA: TGCAGCGTTGATGCAGGGTTCACTGAAGCTTTCCTT. Translating gives CSVDAGFTEAFL.

This clonotype was seen repeatedly, ten times or more. This sequence joins TRBV2 and TRBJ2-5; D unclear. This CDR3 has 15 amino acids. Trimming shortened V by 0 bases and J by 1 base, and 9 bases separated the two germline ends. Germline CDR1 SNHLY, CDR2 FYNNEI. The CDR3 is CASSEAGLGQETQYF. The CDR3 bases are TGTGCCAGCAGTGAAGCTGGGCTAGGCCAAGAGACCCAGTACTTC.

This chain uses TRBV6-1 with TRBJ2-7, with D perhaps matching TRBD1 or TRBD2 (5 bases each). With 10 bases removed from V and 0 bases from J, the gap between germline ends came to 16 bases. Germline-derived CDR1 and CDR2 are MNHNS and SASEGT. This CDR3 is built from 14 residues. The CDR3 nucleotides read TGTGCCATCAGGAAAGGGGACGGCTCCTACGAGCAGTACTTC. Translation gives CAIRKGDGSYEQYF.

In this sample, this clonotype turned up many times. The chain carries TRBV12-3 or TRBV12-4 and TRBJ2-5; 7 nucleotides match TRBD2. Germline trimming cut 5 bases from V and 2 bases from J; bases unmatched to any gene: 11. The CDR3 loop spans 16 amino acids. The CDR3 loop is CASSVSTSPLQETQYF. The CDR3 DNA reads as TGTGCCAGCAGTGTCTCGACTAGCCCATTACAAGAGACCCAGTACTTC.

The J gene is TRBJ1-1, the V gene TRBV2; 7 bases align to TRBD1. The CDR3 covers 14 residues. The V gene end was trimmed by 5 bases and the J gene end by 1 base; junction bases not matched to a gene: 4. The germline V gene encodes CDR1 SNHLY and CDR2 FYNNEI. CDR3 bases: TGTGCCAGCAGTAAGGGGGCCGCGAACACTGAAGCTTTCTTT. Its translation: CASSKGAANTEAFF.

This clonotype was counted at least ten times. V usage is TRBV5-1 and J usage is TRBJ2-2; a weak D match, TRBD2 (5 bases). This CDR3 region has 14 residues. Between the trimmed V and J ends, which lost 4 bases and 1 base, there was a span of 8 bases. Germline V CDR1 and CDR2: SGHRS, YFSETQ. The CDR3 region is CASSLDLNTGELFF. The DNA for the CDR3 is TGCGCCAGCAGCCTGGACTTGAACACCGGGGAGCTGTTTTTT.

The sample holds one count of this clonotype. J is TRBJ1-2 and V is TRBV19, with 9 bases that match TRBD1. J gave up 4 bases and V 3 bases, and 3 bases lay outside the gene matches. Germline V lookup: CDR1 LNHDA, CDR2 SQIVND (reference sequence). The CDR3 spans 14 residues. CDR3: CASSMGQGPYGYTF. The CDR3 bases are TGTGCCAGTAGTATGGGACAGGGTCCCTATGGCTACACCTTC. The variable domain in full, with the rest retrieved from reference TRBV19 and TRBJ1-2, is DGGITQSPKYLFRKEGQNVTLSCEQNLNHDAMYWYRQDPGQGLRLIYYSQIVNDFQKGDIAEGYSVSREKKESFPLTVTSAQKNPTAFYLCASSMGQGPYGYTFGSGTRLTVV.